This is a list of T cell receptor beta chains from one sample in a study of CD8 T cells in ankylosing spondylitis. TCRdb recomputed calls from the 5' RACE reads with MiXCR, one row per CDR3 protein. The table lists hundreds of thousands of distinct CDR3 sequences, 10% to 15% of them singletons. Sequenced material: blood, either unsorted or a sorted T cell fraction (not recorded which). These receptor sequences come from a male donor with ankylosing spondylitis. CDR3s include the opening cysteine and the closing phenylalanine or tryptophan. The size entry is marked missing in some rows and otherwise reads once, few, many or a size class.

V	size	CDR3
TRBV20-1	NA	CSASTGGPAETQYF
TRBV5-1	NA	CASSPDTLNEQFF
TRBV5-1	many	CASSLAFQETQYF
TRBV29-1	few	CSVGRGGDTEAFF
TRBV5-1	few	CASSGTRDSPRSF
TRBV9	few	CASSVGLAGASSYEQYF
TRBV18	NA	CASSPLAGLAAEQFF
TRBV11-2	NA	CASSTQAGLAEQYF
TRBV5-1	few	CASSLAIRGTDTQYF
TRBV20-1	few	CSARDSRKSSGANVLTF
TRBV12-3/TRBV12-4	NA	CASTRDSMQPQHF
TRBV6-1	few	CASRAWGTLNTGELFF
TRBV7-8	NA	CASSLGQSLEQYF
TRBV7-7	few	CASSPVGGSTDTQYF
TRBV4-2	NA	CASSQARGKPPLHF
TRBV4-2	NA	CASSQPDRDGANVLTF
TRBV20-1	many	CSARDLRDTMTIYEQYF
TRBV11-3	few	CASSSSSGSSNEQFF
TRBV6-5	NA	CASSNIPGAGDEKLFF
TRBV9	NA	CASSVELQANYGYTF
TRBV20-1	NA	CSASGRGGTGELFF
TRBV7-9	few	CASSLTDPNYSPLHF
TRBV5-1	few	CASSSIWGTGTYEQYF
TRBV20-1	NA	CSASTTRGGTDTQYF
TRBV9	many	CASSVAPGDYEQYF
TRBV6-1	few	CASSEVGGGKTDGYTF
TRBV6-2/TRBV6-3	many	CASSPGGRGDQPQHF
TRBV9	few	CASSVPGLETQYF
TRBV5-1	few	CASTVGSNTYEQYF
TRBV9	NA	CASSVSSKETQYF